This entry is about one T cell receptor (beta chain). Its antigen is still unknown. This sample is part of a study of blood T cells in healthy people across ages. Looking at the study overall: Per every two T cells, about one barcoded beta molecule was captured by template switching.

A sample-barcoded 5' primer and a J-beta primer mix were used in a second PCR of roughly 7 to 11 cycles. Each TCR beta cDNA got a 12-nucleotide random molecular identifier. A single record per CDR3 protein comes from TCRdb applying MiXCR to the 5' RACE reads. The profile covers around 650,000 distinct CDR3 sequences, with approximately 31% appearing a single time and approximately 15% taken by the ten largest. Overall study findings and caveats: Estimated diversity across one million T cells was deemed an underestimate. More naive CD4+ cells and higher diversity were found in long-lived than in aged donors.

The CDR3 sequence is 15 residues long. V shed 3 bases, J shed 1 base, and the junction held 3 bases outside the gene matches. Germline CDR1 and CDR2: SGDLS and YYNGEE. The chain is built from TRBV9 and TRBJ2-4; 8 bases map to TRBD1. The sequence was collected from a woman of 80 years or more in good health. The specimen was blood. CDR3: CASSGQGSAKNIQYF. The CDR3 DNA reads as TGTGCCAGCAGCGGACAGGGGTCCGCCAAAAACATTCAGTACTTC.